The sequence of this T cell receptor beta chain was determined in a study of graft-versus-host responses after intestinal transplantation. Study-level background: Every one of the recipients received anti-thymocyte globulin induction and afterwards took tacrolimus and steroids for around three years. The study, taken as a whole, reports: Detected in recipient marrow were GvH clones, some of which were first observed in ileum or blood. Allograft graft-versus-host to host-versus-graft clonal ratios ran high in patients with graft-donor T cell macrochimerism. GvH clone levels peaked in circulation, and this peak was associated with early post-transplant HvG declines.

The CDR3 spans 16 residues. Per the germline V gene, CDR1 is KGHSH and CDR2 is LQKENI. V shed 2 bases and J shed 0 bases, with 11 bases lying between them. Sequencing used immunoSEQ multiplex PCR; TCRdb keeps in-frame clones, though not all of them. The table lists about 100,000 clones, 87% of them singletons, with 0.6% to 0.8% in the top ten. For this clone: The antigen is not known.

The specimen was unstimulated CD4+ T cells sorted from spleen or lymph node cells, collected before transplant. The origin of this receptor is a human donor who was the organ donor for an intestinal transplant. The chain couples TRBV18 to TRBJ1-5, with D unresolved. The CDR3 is CASSPSNRASNQPQHF. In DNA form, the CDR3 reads TGTGCCAGCTCACCAAGCAACAGAGCTAGCAATCAGCCCCAGCATTTT.